Following are 3 T cell receptor beta chains from one sample sequenced in a study of blood T cells in healthy people across ages (dated by TCRdb to between 2014 and 2016). Library construction relied on 5' RACE. The listed sequencing device is Illumina HiSeq 2500. A second PCR of about 6 to 11 cycles was performed with a sample-barcoded 5' primer and a J-beta primer mix. TCRdb trimmed the raw reads at Q25, called clones with MiXCR and kept productive beta chains. Rows are combined by CDR3 protein, so each entry shows the most common genes and DNA. The sample table contains roughly 1,100,000 distinct CDR3 sequences; only one count was recorded for approximately 25% of them. Together, the top ten hold around 0.75% of the sample. These same records also appear under a second study, on T cells of mothers and their children.

The specimen sequenced was blood. Source of these receptors: a girl aged 2-15 years in good health.

This clonotype has just a few counts. This rearrangement joins TRBV12-5 to TRBJ2-1; TRBD1 or TRBD2 may be the D gene (5 bases each). Germline V CDR1 and CDR2: LGHNT, FRNRAP. CDR3 length equals 18 residues. V was shortened by 5 bases and J by 0 bases, with 20 bases between the two germline ends. The CDR3 loop is CASGPRDPATSSYNEQFF. The CDR3 bases are TGTGCTAGTGGTCCCCGGGACCCGGCTACTAGCTCCTACAATGAGCAGTTCTTC.

This clonotype was observed at least ten times. V gene TRBV6-2 or TRBV6-3 combines with J gene TRBJ2-2; 7 bases map to TRBD1. The J segment lost 3 bases and the V segment lost 4 bases, leaving 2 bases of the junction unmatched. The CDR3 contains 14 residues. Per germline, CDR1 MNHEY and CDR2 SVGEGT. Here the CDR3 reads CASSLQGYTGELFF. CDR3 bases: TGTGCCAGCAGTTTACAGGGGTACACCGGGGAGCTGTTTTTT.

This chain uses TRBV27 with TRBJ2-3, with D possibly being TRBD2 (5 bases). CDR3 length: 15 amino acids. CDR1 is MNHEY and CDR2 is SMNVEV in the germline V gene (reference sequence). The CDR3 protein is CAIERRFCGTDTQYF. In DNA, the CDR3 is TGTGCTATTGAGCGGAGGTTTTGTGGCACAGATACGCAGTATTTT.